Below, 16 T cell receptor beta chains from the same sample are listed, as sequenced in a study of cytomegalovirus exposure and HLA in healthy donors. Both 60 Vbeta primers and 13 Jbeta primers went into the PCR. Only in-frame clones appear in the TCRdb table, and some are missing; sequencing was by immunoSEQ multiplex PCR. The sample carries fewer than 120,000 clones, over 65% recorded once. Sequences were obtained from PBMCs. The receptors derive from a man between 25 and 39 years old in good health and CMV-seropositive.

V gene TRBV30 combines with J gene TRBJ2-7; D perhaps matches TRBD2 (5 bases). CDR3 size: 14 residues. V dropped 3 bases and J dropped 6 bases, with 18 bases sitting between them. Germline values: CDR1 GTSNPN, CDR2 SVGIG (reference sequence). The CDR3 nucleotides read TGTGCCTGGAGCCTAGGACCTGGGGAGTGCGAGCAGTACTTC. Residues: CAWSLGPGECEQYF.

The chain links TRBV19 to TRBJ1-2; tentatively, D is TRBD1 (5 bases). The CDR3 runs to 14 residues. Per germline, CDR1 LNHDA and CDR2 SQIVND (reference sequence). The V end was cut by 5 bases, the J end by 5 bases, with 15 bases between. CDR3 nucleotides: TGTGCCAGTAGTGTGGACATCCTGAGTTATGGCTACACCTTC. This sequence encodes CASSVDILSYGYTF. The variable domain in full, completed from reference TRBV19 and TRBJ1-2, reads DGGITQSPKYLFRKEGQNVTLSCEQNLNHDAMYWYRQDPGQGLRLIYYSQIVNDFQKGDIAEGYSVSREKKESFPLTVTSAQKNPTAFYLCASSVDILSYGYTFGSGTRLTVV.

The chain combines TRBV7-3 with TRBJ1-2; 9 nucleotides agree with TRBD1. Germline CDR1 reads SGHTA; CDR2 reads FQGTGA. The CDR3 totals 14 residues. The V segment lost 3 bases and the J segment 6 bases; nucleotides outside the gene matches: 5. Here the CDR3 reads CASSFTGGIDGYTF. CDR3 nucleotides: TGTGCCAGCAGCTTCACAGGGGGCATCGATGGCTACACCTTC.

The chain links TRBV27 to TRBJ2-1; a weak D match, TRBD2 (6 bases). V was pared by 6 bases and J by 0 bases, with 12 bases between. The CDR3 length is 15 residues. Germline V gene sequence: CDR1 MNHEY, CDR2 SMNVEV (reference sequence). The CDR3 DNA reads TGTGCCAGCAGGGACTTCGGGAGCTCCTACAATGAGCAGTTCTTC. Protein product: CASRDFGSSYNEQFF.

The chain has TRBV5-4 and TRBJ2-6; D ambiguous. The V gene lost 4 bases and the J gene lost 2 bases, with 4 bases spanning the gap. Germline CDR1 is SGHNT and CDR2 is YYREEE (reference sequence). The CDR3 runs 13 residues. The CDR3 sequence: CASSGAGANVLTF. The CDR3 bases are TGTGCCAGCAGCGGAGCTGGGGCCAACGTCCTGACTTTC.

V and J are TRBV19 and TRBJ2-1, with a weak D call TRBD2 (5 bases). CDR1 LNHDA and CDR2 SQIVND come from the germline V gene (reference sequence). V lost 5 bases, J lost 4 bases, and 9 bases lay in between. CDR3 length equals 13 residues. CDR3 amino acids: CASSSGSYNEQFF. CDR3 sequence (DNA): TGTGCCAGTAGTTCGGGGTCTTACAATGAGCAGTTCTTC.

DNA of the CDR3: TGTGCCAGCAGCCGCCCGGGACACGGCTACAATGAGCAGTTCTTC. Protein: CASSRPGHGYNEQFF. The chain combines TRBV6-5 with TRBJ2-1, with a possible D match to TRBD1 (6 bases). The CDR3 loop spans 15 amino acids. The V gene lost 6 bases and the J gene lost 3 bases, with 15 bases spanning the gap. CDR1 is MNHEY and CDR2 is SVGAGI in the germline V gene.

The chain has TRBV6-5 and TRBJ1-5, with D maybe TRBD1 (6 bases). The CDR3 is made up of 14 amino acids. CDR1 and CDR2 from the germline V gene are MNHEY and SVGAGI. Between the trimmed V and J ends, which lost 5 bases and 5 bases, there was a span of 13 bases. CDR3 region: CASSTDRWDQPQHF. Written as DNA, the CDR3 is TGTGCCAGCAGTACGGACAGATGGGATCAGCCCCAGCATTTT.

This clone was seen only a few times. J is TRBJ2-5 and V is TRBV7-9; unclear D gene. From germline, CDR1 is SEHNR and CDR2 FQNEAQ (reference sequence). V was cut by 6 bases and J by 1 base, with 9 bases left in between. The length of the CDR3 is 13 residues. This CDR3 reads CASRATSQETQYF. The CDR3 bases are TGTGCCAGCAGGGCGACAAGCCAAGAGACCCAGTACTTC.

This chain connects TRBV4-3 to TRBJ2-1; 9 bases fit TRBD2. The length of the CDR3 is 18 residues. Germline assignment: CDR1 LGHNA and CDR2 YSLEER. J lost 7 bases, V lost 1 base, and 14 bases had no gene match. DNA of the CDR3: TGCGCCAGCAGCCAAGTCCTTGGAGGTAGCGGGGGAAGGAATGAGCAGTTCTTC. Its translation: CASSQVLGGSGGRNEQFF.

This clone was counted a few times. The chain carries TRBV7-2 and TRBJ1-3; D is ambiguous. Germline V gene lookup returns CDR1 SGHTA and CDR2 FQGNSA. This CDR3 has 12 residues. Trimming shortened V by 2 bases and J by 8 bases, and 7 bases separated the two germline ends. The CDR3 loop is CASSLIRDTIYF. Here the CDR3 DNA reads TGTGCCAGCAGCTTAATTCGGGACACCATATATTTT.

This clone was seen only once. The chain employs TRBV13 and TRBJ1-1, with D perhaps TRBD1 (6 bases). This CDR3 contains 16 residues. The V end was cut by 5 bases, the J end by 3 bases, with 19 bases between. The V gene's germline CDR1 is PRHDT and CDR2 FYEKMQ (reference sequence). The CDR3 bases are TGTGCCAGCAGCCCCACGGGACACTTCGGGTACACTGAAGCTTTCTTT. This sequence encodes CASSPTGHFGYTEAFF.

The chain combines TRBV13 with TRBJ1-6; 7 bases line up with TRBD1. V trimming: 5 bases; J trimming: 7 bases; junction bases outside the gene matches: 8. CDR3 size: 15 residues. CDR1 is PRHDT, CDR2 FYEKMQ, per germline (reference sequence). DNA for the CDR3: TGTGCCAGCAGCATACGACAGGGAACCAATTCACCCCTCCACTTT. Translating it yields CASSIRQGTNSPLHF.

The V call is TRBV7-2, the J call TRBJ1-5, with D possibly TRBD1 on 5 matching bases. The CDR3 spans 15 residues. The germline V gene encodes CDR1 SGHTA and CDR2 FQGNSA. The V gene lost 1 base and the J gene lost 3 bases, with 10 bases spanning the gap. Here the CDR3 DNA reads TGTGCCAGCAGCTTAGACCAGGGTGTCAATCAGCCCCAGCATTTT. Amino acids: CASSLDQGVNQPQHF.

The V gene is TRBV19, the J gene TRBJ1-1; no clear D gene. CDR1 LNHDA and CDR2 SQIVND come from the germline V gene (reference sequence). V was cut by 10 bases and J by 5 bases, with 11 bases left in between. The CDR3 is 11 amino acids. The DNA for the CDR3 is TGTGCCACCCACCCGGGAACTGAAGCTTTCTTT. This codes for CATHPGTEAFF.

The genes are TRBV18 and TRBJ1-1; D remains ambiguous. The length of the CDR3 is 15 residues. Germline V gives CDR1 KGHSH, CDR2 LQKENI. The V end lost 3 bases, the J end lost 5 bases, and 16 bases lay between the germline ends. The CDR3 bases are TGTGCCAGCTCACCCCCCCCGGCATCAGCGACTGAAGCTTTCTTT. Translating it yields CASSPPPASATEAFF.